One sample yielded the 8 T cell receptor beta chains listed below, sequenced in a study of T cells in Graves' hyperthyroidism and ophthalmopathy (dated 2019 in TCRdb). The library was generated by multiplex PCR. Sequenced on an Illumina HiSeq 2000. The TCR beta CDR3 regions were amplified from RNA transcripts. A first-round RT-PCR of the TCR CDR3 used the HTBI primer set with the Qiagen OneStep RT-PCR kit. TCRdb cleaned the public reads at Q25 with fastp, built clones with MiXCR and kept in-frame beta chains. Rows merge per CDR3 protein into single entries with the most common DNA and genes. For this sample there are 350,000 or so distinct CDR3 sequences; around a sixth appear just once. The top ten clones comprise about 49% of the sample. The material sequenced was blood. All receptors come from a woman between 45 and 65 years old with Graves' hyperthyroidism.

The V and J genes are TRBV19 and TRBJ1-1, with D uncertain. The germline CDR1 and CDR2 sequences are LNHDA and SQIVND (reference sequence). Trimming cost V 9 bases and J 5 bases, with 16 bases left between them. The CDR3 covers 13 residues. The CDR3 DNA reads as TGTGCCAGCGGAAAAGGACTTGGGACTGAAGCTTTCTTT. Translating gives CASGKGLGTEAFF.

This clonotype was counted at least ten times. The genes are TRBV11-2 and TRBJ2-3; TRBD2 matches 9 bases. Germline assignment: CDR1 SGHAT and CDR2 FQNNGV. V shed 2 bases, J shed 4 bases, and the junction held 7 bases outside the gene matches. This CDR3 is 16 amino acids long. The CDR3 region is CASSLLRAGGSDTQYF. The CDR3, as DNA: TGTGCCAGCAGCTTACTCCGAGCGGGAGGATCAGATACGCAGTATTTT.

There are a few counts of this clonotype. The chain combines TRBV7-9 with TRBJ2-7, with TRBD1 matching over 7 bases. The CDR3 has 13 residues. Germline-derived CDR1 and CDR2 are SEHNR and FQNEAQ (reference sequence). The V and J ends lost 8 bases and 4 bases, in that order; junction bases with no gene match: 8. The CDR3 DNA follows: TGTGCCAGCGGGGAAGGGGGCTTTTACGAGCAGTACGTC. It translates to CASGEGGFYEQYV.

The chain combines TRBV20-1 with TRBJ2-1, with 11 bases aligning to TRBD1. CDR1 DFQATT and CDR2 SNEGSKA come from the germline V gene (reference sequence). After removal of 0 bases from V and 2 bases from J, the junction contained 12 bases not matched to a gene. CDR3 length: 19 amino acids. CDR3 nucleotide sequence: TGCAGTGCTAGAGATCCCCGACCGGGACAGGGGGACACCTACAATGAGCAGTTCTTC. This encodes CSARDPRPGQGDTYNEQFF.

The V and J genes are TRBV4-1 and TRBJ1-6; D unclear. CDR3 length equals 16 residues. V lost 0 bases and J 0 bases, leaving 6 bases between the germline ends. Germline V lookup: CDR1 MGHRA, CDR2 YSYEKL. CDR3 sequence: CASSQDKSSYNSPLHF. The CDR3 region has the DNA TGCGCCAGCAGCCAAGACAAGAGCTCCTATAATTCACCCCTCCACTTT.

This clonotype was detected only a few times. The V call is TRBV6-5, the J call TRBJ2-6, with 7 nucleotides matching TRBD1. The V segment lost 4 bases and the J segment 0 bases; nucleotides outside the gene matches: 6. Germline assignment: CDR1 MNHEY and CDR2 SVGAGI. This CDR3 region has 17 residues. CDR3 amino acids: CASSSRQGDSGANVLTF. The CDR3 bases are TGTGCCAGCAGTTCAAGACAGGGTGACTCTGGGGCCAACGTCCTGACTTTC.

This clonotype was recorded many times. The chain couples TRBV6-2 or TRBV6-3 to TRBJ2-1; a possible D gene is TRBD2 (6 bases). The length of the CDR3 is 15 residues. V lost 2 bases, J lost 6 bases, and 14 bases lay in between. Germline lookup yields CDR1 MNHEY and CDR2 SVGEGT. The CDR3 sequence: CASSYETGTLNEQFF. The CDR3 nucleotides are TGTGCCAGCAGTTACGAAACCGGGACTCTCAATGAGCAGTTCTTC.

The V call is TRBV2, the J call TRBJ1-3, with D unresolved. The CDR3 consists of 12 residues. CDR1 SNHLY and CDR2 FYNNEI come from the germline V gene. Trimming took 3 bases from V and 8 from J, leaving 8 bases between them. Here the CDR3 reads CASSETRDTIYF. The CDR3 nucleotides are TGTGCCAGCAGTGAGACAAGGGACACCATATATTTT.